This T cell receptor (beta chain) came from a study of identical twins. The study's findings and limits: Part of the zero-insertion signal could reflect confounding by invariant MAIT and iNKT cells.

In TCRdb, the 5' RACE reads were re-called with MiXCR into one record per CDR3 protein. The sample consists of about 250,000 distinct CDR3 sequences, approximately 7.8% of them appearing once. This clonotype was recorded a few times. Its target is not known. V lost 1 base, J lost 4 bases, and 4 bases stayed unmatched. CDR1 is MGHRA and CDR2 is YSYEKL in the germline V gene. CDR3 length: 17 residues. This same sample was also part of a study on yellow fever vaccine responses in identical twins.

The genes are TRBV4-1 and TRBJ2-3; 14 bases align to TRBD2. The receptor was derived from a woman in her late teens or twenties in good health. Sequencing used CD8+ T cells sorted from blood. CDR3 protein: CASSQGGLAGVSDTQYF. The CDR3, as DNA: TGCGCCAGCAGCCAAGGGGGACTAGCGGGAGTCTCAGATACGCAGTATTTT.